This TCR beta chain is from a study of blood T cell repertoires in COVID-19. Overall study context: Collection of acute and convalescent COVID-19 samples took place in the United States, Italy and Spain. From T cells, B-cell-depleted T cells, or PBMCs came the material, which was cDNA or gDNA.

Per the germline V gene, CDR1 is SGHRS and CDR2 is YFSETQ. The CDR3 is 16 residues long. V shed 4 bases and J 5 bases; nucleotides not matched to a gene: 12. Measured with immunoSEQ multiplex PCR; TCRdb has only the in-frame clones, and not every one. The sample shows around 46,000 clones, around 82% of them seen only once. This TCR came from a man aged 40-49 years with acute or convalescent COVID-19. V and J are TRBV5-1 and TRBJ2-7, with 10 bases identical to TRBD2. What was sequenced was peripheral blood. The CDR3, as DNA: TGCGCCAGCAGCATAGCGGGGGGCGGGAATGTGAACGAGCAGTACTTC. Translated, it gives CASSIAGGGNVNEQYF.